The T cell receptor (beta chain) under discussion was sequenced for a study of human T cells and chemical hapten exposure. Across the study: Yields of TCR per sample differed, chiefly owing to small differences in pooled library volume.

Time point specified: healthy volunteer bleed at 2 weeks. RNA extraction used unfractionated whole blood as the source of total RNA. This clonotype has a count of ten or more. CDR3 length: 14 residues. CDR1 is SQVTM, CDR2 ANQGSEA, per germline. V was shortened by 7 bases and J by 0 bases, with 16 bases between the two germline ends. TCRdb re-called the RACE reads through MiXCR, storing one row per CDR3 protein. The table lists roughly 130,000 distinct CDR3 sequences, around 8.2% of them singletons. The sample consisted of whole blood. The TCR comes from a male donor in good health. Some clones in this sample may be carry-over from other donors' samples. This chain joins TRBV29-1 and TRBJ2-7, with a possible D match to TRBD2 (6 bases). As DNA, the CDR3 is TGCAGCGGCAAGGACTATCCTAGCTCCTACGAGCAGTACTTC. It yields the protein CSGKDYPSSYEQYF.